A selection of T cell receptor beta chains follows, all from one sample in a study of response to subunit inactivated influenza vaccine. TCRdb itself ran the RT-PCR reads through MiXCR, one entry per CDR3 protein. The sample records hundreds of thousands of distinct CDR3 sequences, 13% being singletons. Sequencing was performed on PBMCs from blood, taken roughly 45 days after vaccination. Every receptor here comes from a man between 45 and 60 years old who received an inactivated influenza vaccine. Each CDR3 is given with its conserved first and last residue. A D gene is named only where the DNA matches it firmly. The size field is filled for only some rows; it gives once, few, many or a size class.

J gene: TRBJ2-6
D gene: NA
V gene: TRBV5-6
clone size: NA
CDR3 protein: CASSFRVGANVLTF
CDR3 DNA: TGTGCCAGCAGCTTCAGGGTTGGGGCCAACGTCCTGACTTTC

J gene: TRBJ1-2
D gene: NA
V gene: TRBV7-2
clone size: NA
CDR3 protein: CASSRRQDLGYTF
CDR3 DNA: TGTGCCAGCAGCCGACGCCAGGACCTTGGCTACACCTTC

J gene: TRBJ1-2
D gene: NA
V gene: TRBV4-1
clone size: NA
CDR3 protein: CASSQGRTAPYGYTF
CDR3 DNA: TGCGCCAGCAGCCAAGGGAGGACAGCCCCCTATGGCTACACCTTC

J gene: TRBJ1-2
D gene: TRBD1
V gene: TRBV12-3/TRBV12-4
clone size: NA
CDR3 protein: CASSPGDSKFDGYTF
CDR3 DNA: TGTGCCAGCAGTCCAGGGGACAGCAAATTTGATGGCTACACCTTC

J gene: TRBJ2-7
D gene: TRBD2
V gene: TRBV6-1
clone size: few
CDR3 protein: CASSKGRKTSGPYEQYF
CDR3 DNA: TGTGCCAGCAGCAAAGGCCGCAAGACTAGCGGACCTTACGAGCAGTACTTC

J gene: TRBJ2-1
D gene: NA
V gene: TRBV7-9
clone size: NA
CDR3 protein: CASSEWGGPSSYNEQFF
CDR3 DNA: TGTGCCAGCAGCGAGTGGGGCGGGCCCAGCTCCTACAATGAGCAGTTCTTC

J gene: TRBJ2-1
D gene: NA
V gene: TRBV3-1
clone size: NA
CDR3 protein: CASSQLSSRNEQFF
CDR3 DNA: TGTGCCAGCAGCCAACTATCTAGCCGCAATGAGCAGTTCTTC

J gene: TRBJ1-2
D gene: NA
V gene: TRBV29-1
clone size: few
CDR3 protein: CSATTGRADGYTF
CDR3 DNA: TGCAGCGCAACGACAGGACGGGCGGATGGCTACACCTTC

J gene: TRBJ2-7
D gene: TRBD2
V gene: TRBV20-1
clone size: NA
CDR3 protein: CRATLADQPYEQYF
CDR3 DNA: TGCAGAGCAACACTAGCGGACCAACCCTACGAGCAGTACTTC

J gene: TRBJ1-1
D gene: NA
V gene: TRBV9
clone size: few
CDR3 protein: CASSPRLGGDTEAFF
CDR3 DNA: TGTGCCAGCAGCCCAAGACTGGGAGGCGACACTGAAGCTTTCTTT

J gene: TRBJ1-2
D gene: NA
V gene: TRBV6-2/TRBV6-3
clone size: NA
CDR3 protein: CASGTQGRGGYTF
CDR3 DNA: TGTGCCAGCGGTACCCAGGGAAGAGGAGGCTACACCTTC

J gene: TRBJ2-1
D gene: TRBD1
V gene: TRBV2
clone size: few
CDR3 protein: CASRVRDRGDNEQFF
CDR3 DNA: TGTGCCAGCAGAGTAAGGGACAGGGGAGACAATGAGCAGTTCTTC

J gene: TRBJ2-3
D gene: NA
V gene: TRBV5-1
clone size: NA
CDR3 protein: CASSLDMALSTDTQYF
CDR3 DNA: TGCGCCAGCAGCTTGGATATGGCCCTTAGCACAGATACGCAGTATTTT

J gene: TRBJ2-7
D gene: NA
V gene: TRBV30
clone size: once
CDR3 protein: CAWSRRTVASYEQYF
CDR3 DNA: TGTGCCTGGAGTCGTAGGACAGTAGCCTCCTACGAGCAGTACTTC

J gene: TRBJ1-1
D gene: NA
V gene: TRBV6-6
clone size: few
CDR3 protein: CASSYGGIAEAFF
CDR3 DNA: TGTGCCAGCAGTTACGGGGGGATCGCTGAAGCTTTCTTT

J gene: TRBJ2-2
D gene: NA
V gene: TRBV7-9
clone size: NA
CDR3 protein: CASSLEDRLNTGELFF
CDR3 DNA: TGTGCCAGCAGCTTAGAGGACAGACTGAACACCGGGGAGCTGTTTTTT

J gene: TRBJ2-7
D gene: TRBD1
V gene: TRBV12-3/TRBV12-4
clone size: many
CDR3 protein: CASRRQGSSREQYF
CDR3 DNA: TGTGCCAGCAGGAGACAGGGGTCCAGCCGCGAGCAGTACTTC

J gene: TRBJ2-1
D gene: TRBD1
V gene: TRBV27
clone size: NA
CDR3 protein: CASSWGDRGNNEQFF
CDR3 DNA: TGTGCCAGCAGTTGGGGGGACAGGGGAAACAATGAGCAGTTCTTC

J gene: TRBJ2-3
D gene: NA
V gene: TRBV28
clone size: NA
CDR3 protein: CASRLRGPRPDTQYF
CDR3 DNA: TGTGCCAGCCGACTTCGGGGCCCAAGGCCAGATACGCAGTATTTT

J gene: TRBJ1-5
D gene: TRBD1
V gene: TRBV20-1
clone size: few
CDR3 protein: CSARTGLNQPQHF
CDR3 DNA: TGCAGTGCTAGGACAGGGCTCAATCAGCCCCAGCATTTT

J gene: TRBJ1-5
D gene: NA
V gene: TRBV7-9
clone size: few
CDR3 protein: CASSLGFGNQPQHF
CDR3 DNA: TGTGCCAGCAGCTTAGGGTTTGGCAATCAGCCCCAGCATTTT

J gene: TRBJ1-1
D gene: TRBD1
V gene: TRBV5-1
clone size: few
CDR3 protein: CASSTGTGAVNTEAFF
CDR3 DNA: TGCGCCAGCAGCACCGGGACAGGGGCTGTGAACACTGAAGCTTTCTTT

J gene: TRBJ2-1
D gene: NA
V gene: TRBV28
clone size: few
CDR3 protein: CASSPRGVGLMVFEQFF
CDR3 DNA: TGTGCCAGCAGTCCCCGTGGGGTGGGTCTCATGGTGTTTGAGCAGTTCTTC

J gene: TRBJ1-1
D gene: NA
V gene: TRBV5-1
clone size: NA
CDR3 protein: CASSPRSGGFTEAFF
CDR3 DNA: TGCGCCAGCAGCCCGCGTTCGGGGGGCTTCACTGAAGCTTTCTTT

J gene: TRBJ2-7
D gene: TRBD1
V gene: TRBV12-3/TRBV12-4
clone size: NA
CDR3 protein: CASSFSQGASYEQYF
CDR3 DNA: TGTGCCAGCAGTTTCAGTCAGGGGGCCTCCTACGAGCAGTACTTC

J gene: TRBJ2-5
D gene: TRBD2
V gene: TRBV6-1
clone size: NA
CDR3 protein: CASNIASGGAQETQYF
CDR3 DNA: TGTGCCAGCAATATTGCTAGCGGGGGGGCACAAGAGACCCAGTACTTC

J gene: TRBJ1-1
D gene: NA
V gene: TRBV7-2
clone size: few
CDR3 protein: CASRADSEAFF
CDR3 DNA: TGTGCCAGCAGGGCGGACAGTGAAGCTTTCTTT

J gene: TRBJ2-3
D gene: NA
V gene: TRBV12-3/TRBV12-4
clone size: few
CDR3 protein: CASSLDPPARGLLSTDTQYF
CDR3 DNA: TGTGCCAGCAGTTTAGATCCCCCGGCCAGGGGCCTACTTAGCACAGATACGCAGTATTTT

J gene: TRBJ2-1
D gene: NA
V gene: TRBV14
clone size: NA
CDR3 protein: CASSQVGGTRGDEQFF
CDR3 DNA: TGTGCCAGCAGCCAAGTTGGAGGGACAAGAGGGGATGAGCAGTTCTTC